This record concerns one TCR beta chain sequence. The identical CDR3 is also encoded by other nucleotide sequences in the sample. All exposed participants met a person with COVID-19 within 2 weeks before entering the study. J lost 2 bases, V lost 2 bases, and 2 bases had no gene match. Germline V gene lookup returns CDR1 SGDLS and CDR2 YYNGEE. CDR3 length equals 15 residues. The data originate from a study of blood T cell repertoires in COVID-19. Original analysis: It was from reference gene primer amplification that nucleated cell counts were estimated. The protocol was immunoSEQ multiplex PCR, while the TCRdb copy is restricted to in-frame clones and leaves out a portion. From that table come the V and J calls and clone size; the DNA was used to work out D and trimming. The profile shows 200,000 to 250,000 clones, 80% to 90% of them singletons.

The V call is TRBV9, the J call TRBJ2-7; 12 positions match TRBD2. The receptor was derived from a woman aged 45-59 years who had been exposed to COVID-19. Sequencing input: PBMCs or T cells enriched from blood (not recorded which). The CDR3 nucleotides are TGTGCCAGCAGCGTGGGACTAGCGGGCACCTACGAGCAGTACTTC. The encoded protein is CASSVGLAGTYEQYF.